This T cell receptor beta chain originates from a study of a mutant IDH1 vaccine in newly diagnosed glioma. Study in general: Patients got radiotherapy, temozolomide, or both beforehand, and most got both.

The time point is: week 35, safety follow-up. Mutant IDH1 20-mer peptide, at 300 ug, made up each vaccine dose, with topical imiquimod. CDR3 length equals 13 residues. The ends were cut back, 7 bases at V and 1 base at J, with 7 bases in the middle. Looked up from germline, CDR1 is MNHEY and CDR2 is SVGAGI. Assay: immunoSEQ multiplex PCR; the TCRdb copy retains only in-frame clones and omits some. The data show 30,000 to 40,000 clones, with around 80% seen just once and roughly 3.1% held by the top ten. This clone was counted only a few times. Its antigen is as yet unknown. The V call is TRBV6-5, the J call TRBJ2-2; D unclear. The clonotype was recovered from a man aged 40-55 years with glioma. Some clones in this sample may be carry-over from other donors' samples. Sample: PBMCs, taken from a glioma patient whose treatment included an IDH1 peptide vaccine. This CDR3 is CASMGWNTGELFF. CDR3 DNA sequence: TGTGCCAGCATGGGTTGGAACACCGGGGAGCTGTTTTTT.